These 14 T cell receptor beta chains originate from one sample sequenced in a study of blood T cell repertoires in COVID-19 (dated by TCRdb to between 2020 and 2021). The library relied on the immunoSEQ multiplex PCR assay. Drawn from immuneACCESS, this table holds only the in-frame rearrangements with V and J called that TCRdb kept. Clones are partly lost; checked studies trace under half to an unresolved V gene and leave the rest unexplained. A total of tens of thousands of clones appear in this sample, roughly 86% of them only once. The biggest ten clones account for 0.95% to 1.5% of the sample. Specimen: peripheral blood. These receptors all come from a woman older than 75 with acute or convalescent COVID-19.

This clone was found a few times. The chain links TRBV7-6 to TRBJ2-7; 7 bases map to TRBD1. After removal of 0 bases from V and 2 bases from J, the junction contained 4 bases not matched to a gene. This CDR3 comprises 15 residues. Per germline, CDR1 SGHVS and CDR2 FNYEAQ. For the CDR3, the DNA is TGTGCCAGCAGCTTAGCTTCGGGACAGACCTACGAGCAGTACTTC. This codes for CASSLASGQTYEQYF.

The gene calls are TRBV12-3 or TRBV12-4 and TRBJ1-1; maybe TRBD1 (5 bases). The V end was cut by 6 bases, the J end by 4 bases, with 12 bases between. This CDR3 comprises 13 residues. DNA of the CDR3: TGTGCCAGCAGACTTCGACAGTTCACTGAAGCTTTCTTT. It yields the protein CASRLRQFTEAFF.

The chain links TRBV5-1 to TRBJ1-1; 8 bases agree with TRBD1. Germline CDR1 reads SGHRS; CDR2 reads YFSETQ. CDR3 length: 13 residues. V lost 4 bases, J lost 10 bases, and 9 bases stayed unmatched. The CDR3 reads CASSPTGVDGAFF. In DNA form, the CDR3 reads TGCGCCAGCAGCCCGACAGGGGTGGATGGAGCTTTCTTT.

This clone was seen just once. The V gene is TRBV6-5, the J gene TRBJ1-5; tentatively, D is TRBD1 (5 bases). Trimming stripped 7 bases from V and 7 bases from J, with 17 bases between. The V gene's germline CDR1 is MNHEY and CDR2 SVGAGI. The CDR3 length is 14 residues. The CDR3 loop is CASTTLAGNQPQHF. For the CDR3, the DNA is TGTGCCAGCACCACATTAGCAGGGAACCAGCCCCAGCATTTT.

This rearrangement joins TRBV27 to TRBJ1-2, with unresolved D. CDR3 length equals 13 residues. V gave up 3 bases and J gave up 6 bases, with 11 bases separating them. Germline V gives CDR1 MNHEY, CDR2 SMNVEV (reference sequence). CDR3 sequence reads: CASSFWTGNGYTF. The CDR3 DNA follows: TGTGCCAGCAGTTTTTGGACGGGGAATGGCTACACCTTC.

This clone was detected only once. This chain joins TRBV28 and TRBJ1-1, with 10 bases matching TRBD1. The CDR3 extends over 14 amino acids. Per germline, CDR1 MDHEN and CDR2 SYDVKM. The V gene end was trimmed by 5 bases and the J gene end by 10 bases; junction bases not matched to a gene: 10. This CDR3 is CASSPSGTGARAFF. CDR3 bases: TGTGCCAGCAGTCCATCCGGGACAGGGGCCAGAGCTTTCTTT. Drawing the rest from reference TRBV28 and TRBJ1-1, the complete variable domain is DVKVTQSSRYLVKRTGEKVFLECVQDMDHENMFWYRQDPGLGLRLIYFSYDVKMKEKGDIPEGYSVSREKKERFSLILESASTNQTSMYLCASSPSGTGARAFFGQGTRLTVV.

The chain links TRBV20-1 to TRBJ2-7; TRBD1 might be the D (5 bases). The CDR3 has 12 residues. CDR1 DFQATT and CDR2 SNEGSKA come from the germline V gene (reference sequence). V lost 3 bases and J 6 bases, leaving 12 bases between the germline ends. CDR3: CSASLGLAEQYF. The CDR3 nucleotides are TGCAGTGCTAGTTTGGGGCTGGCCGAGCAGTACTTC.

The genes are TRBV19 and TRBJ1-5; TRBD1 matches 7 bases. The germline V gene has CDR1 LNHDA and CDR2 SQIVND (reference sequence). The CDR3 length is 14 residues. Trimming took 8 bases from V and 6 from J; bases not matched to a gene: 10. In nucleotides, the CDR3 is TGTGCCAGTTCTGATGCAGGGGGTGGTCAGCCCCAGCATTTT. Its translation: CASSDAGGGQPQHF.

The chain combines TRBV19 with TRBJ2-7; 7 bases map to TRBD1. The CDR3 sequence is 15 residues long. With V trimmed by 6 bases and J by 0 bases, 8 bases remained unmatched. Germline V gives CDR1 LNHDA, CDR2 SQIVND (reference sequence). In DNA form, the CDR3 reads TGTGCCAGTAGACTCCACGGACAGGCCTCCTACGAGCAGTACTTC. Its protein product is CASRLHGQASYEQYF.

V is TRBV5-4 and J is TRBJ2-1; a weak D match, TRBD1 (6 bases). CDR3 size: 15 residues. The germline gives CDR1 SGHNT, CDR2 YYREEE (reference sequence). Trimming took off 3 bases at V and 5 bases at J, with 15 bases between the two ends. As DNA, the CDR3 is TGTGCCAGCAGCTCAGGGGTGTCGTGGGACAATGAGCAGTTCTTC. Its translation: CASSSGVSWDNEQFF.

The V and J genes are TRBV10-2 and TRBJ2-2, with 8 bases identical to TRBD1. Germline values: CDR1 WSHSY, CDR2 SAAADI. The CDR3 covers 14 residues. Trimming took 5 bases from V and 3 from J; bases not matched to a gene: 2. The CDR3: CASSLTGDTGELFF. The CDR3 DNA sequence: TGCGCCAGCAGTCTGACAGGGGACACCGGGGAGCTGTTTTTT.

The V call is TRBV5-1, the J call TRBJ2-1; perhaps TRBD1 as D (6 bases). V was pared by 0 bases and J by 4 bases, with 20 bases between. Germline CDR1 and CDR2: SGHRS and YFSETQ. The CDR3 covers 18 residues. CDR3 amino acids: CASSLVLRTDNKYNEQFF. The CDR3 nucleotides are TGCGCCAGCAGCTTGGTACTCCGGACAGATAATAAGTACAATGAGCAGTTCTTC.

The chain recombines TRBV5-4 with TRBJ1-6, with D possibly TRBD1 on 5 matching bases. This CDR3 is built from 14 residues. Germline V CDR1 and CDR2: SGHNT, YYREEE (reference sequence). V gave up 7 bases and J gave up 7 bases, with 15 bases separating them. The DNA for the CDR3 is TGTGCCAGCCGCAGGGAGGAAAAAAATTCACCCCTCCACTTT. It codes for CASRREEKNSPLHF.

This clone was seen only a few times. The chain joins TRBV7-6 to TRBJ2-7; tentative D call: TRBD2 (6 bases). Trimming pared 1 base from V and 3 bases from J, leaving 13 bases between. This CDR3 has 15 residues. Per germline, CDR1 SGHVS and CDR2 FNYEAQ. The CDR3 coding sequence is TGTGCCAGCAGCTTAGACGCGACCGGGAGCTACGAGCAGTACTTC. Its protein is CASSLDATGSYEQYF.